These 21 T cell receptor beta chains were all obtained from the same sample, sequenced in a study of cytomegalovirus exposure and HLA in healthy donors. Produced via immunoSEQ multiplex PCR; TCRdb's table is partial and in-frame only. Of 120,000 or so clones listed, 95% to 97% are singletons. Sequencing input: PBMCs. These receptors came from a man aged 18-30 years in good health and CMV-seronegative.

The gene calls are TRBV7-8 and TRBJ1-5, with D maybe TRBD1 (5 bases). CDR3 length: 15 residues. CDR1 is SGHVS, CDR2 FQNEAQ, per germline. Trimming removed 4 bases at V and 3 bases at J, with 13 bases between. The CDR3 here is CASSSGDGFNQPQHF. In nucleotides, the CDR3 is TGTGCCAGCAGCTCGGGGGACGGCTTCAATCAGCCCCAGCATTTT.

The chain has TRBV14 and TRBJ2-3; TRBD2 matches 8 bases. Germline V gene lookup returns CDR1 SGHDN and CDR2 FVKESK. V lost 0 bases and J lost 2; bases outside the gene matches: 10. The CDR3 covers 18 residues. The CDR3 region has the DNA TGTGCCAGCAGCCAAGAGGGGGGACTAGGAACCTTCACAGATACGCAGTATTTT. This gives the protein CASSQEGGLGTFTDTQYF.

On this clone itself: One junction end does not reproduce the germline sequence, and a read error may be involved. This chain connects TRBV30 to TRBJ2-1, with a weak D call TRBD2 (5 bases). CDR1 and CDR2 from the germline V gene are GTSNPN and SVGIG (reference sequence). This CDR3 comprises 14 residues. CDR3 bases: TGTGCCCGGGGATGGAGTTCCTCCAACAATGAGCAGTTCTTC. Protein product: CARGWSSSNNEQFF.

This chain links TRBV19 with TRBJ1-1; D possibly corresponds to TRBD1 (6 bases). The CDR3 is made up of 15 amino acids. CDR1 and CDR2 (germline): LNHDA, SQIVND (reference sequence). Trimming pared 10 bases from V and 8 bases from J, leaving 26 bases between. The CDR3 DNA sequence: TGTGCCACCCAATGGGGGGGCCGAGGAGCAGGGGAAGCTTTCTTT. As protein: CATQWGGRGAGEAFF.

The J gene is TRBJ2-2, the V gene TRBV11-2, with D maybe TRBD2 (5 bases). The CDR3 consists of 16 residues. The V end lost 5 bases, the J end lost 0 bases, and 13 bases lay between the germline ends. Germline CDR1 reads SGHAT; CDR2 reads FQNNGV. The CDR3 DNA follows: TGTGCCAGCAGCCCCCATGAGGGTCCGAACACCGGGGAGCTGTTTTTT. Its protein product is CASSPHEGPNTGELFF.

This chain links TRBV11-3 with TRBJ2-3, with a tentative D call TRBD1 (6 bases). The CDR3 covers 15 residues. Germline lookup yields CDR1 SGHNT and CDR2 YENEEA. V gave up 1 base and J gave up 2 bases, with 10 bases separating them. Here the CDR3 DNA reads TGTGCCAGCAGCTTAGGGGGGCTTCCCACAGATACGCAGTATTTT. Encoded protein: CASSLGGLPTDTQYF.

The chain combines TRBV4-1 with TRBJ2-5; 8 nucleotides align to TRBD1. Germline V gene lookup returns CDR1 MGHRA and CDR2 YSYEKL. This CDR3 has 15 residues. The V and J ends lost 4 bases and 1 base, in that order; junction bases with no gene match: 5. Here the CDR3 reads CASSRQGNFQETQYF. The CDR3 DNA sequence: TGCGCCAGCAGCCGACAGGGGAACTTCCAAGAGACCCAGTACTTC.

In this sample, this clone turned up once. J is TRBJ1-5 and V is TRBV5-5, with 9 bases identical to TRBD1. The V gene end was trimmed by 4 bases and the J gene end by 0 bases; junction bases not matched to a gene: 2. The CDR3 is 15 amino acids. From germline, CDR1 is SGHKS and CDR2 YYEKEE (reference sequence). This CDR3 reads CASSGTGSSNQPQHF. Here the CDR3 DNA reads TGTGCCAGCAGCGGGACAGGGTCTAGCAATCAGCCCCAGCATTTT.

V usage is TRBV27 and J usage is TRBJ1-2, with D perhaps TRBD1 (6 bases). Germline V gene data show CDR1 as MNHEY and CDR2 as SMNVEV (reference sequence). V gave up 5 bases and J gave up 1 base, with 17 bases separating them. This CDR3 is 16 amino acids long. The CDR3 DNA reads as TGTGCCAGCAGTCCCCAGGGGATTCCCCTTAACTATGGCTACACCTTC. Its translation is CASSPQGIPLNYGYTF.

Here the CDR3 reads CASSYSELLVPYEQYF. The CDR3 DNA sequence: TGTGCCAGCAGTTACAGCGAGCTTCTCGTACCGTACGAGCAGTACTTC. The chain employs TRBV6-6 and TRBJ2-7, with no clear D. The CDR3 has 16 amino acids. The V and J ends lost 2 bases and 4 bases respectively, with 18 bases between them. CDR1 MNHNY and CDR2 SVGAGI come from the germline V gene (reference sequence).

The rearrangement joins TRBV4-3 to TRBJ2-7; 15 bases are shared with TRBD2. V trimming: 5 bases; J trimming: 5 bases; junction bases outside the gene matches: 10. CDR1 is LGHNA and CDR2 is YSLEER in the germline V gene. CDR3 length: 17 amino acids. CDR3 amino acids: CASSTSPGTSGRHEQYF. CDR3 DNA: TGCGCCAGCAGCACCTCCCCCGGGACTAGCGGGAGGCACGAGCAGTACTTC.

The chain joins TRBV10-3 to TRBJ1-1, with D unclear. V was trimmed by 6 bases and J by 3 bases, leaving 8 bases between them. The CDR3 extends over 12 amino acids. Germline values: CDR1 ENHRY, CDR2 SYGVKD. The CDR3 sequence: CAIRRVDTEAFF. The CDR3, as DNA: TGTGCCATCAGACGTGTAGACACTGAAGCTTTCTTT.

The rearrangement links TRBV10-3 to TRBJ1-3, with unresolved D. Germline V gene lookup returns CDR1 ENHRY and CDR2 SYGVKD. Trimming removed 3 bases at V and 0 bases at J, with 18 bases between. The CDR3 has 18 residues. CDR3 residues: CAISERIIPGNSGNTIYF. As DNA, the CDR3 is TGTGCCATCAGTGAAAGGATTATACCGGGAAACTCTGGAAACACCATATATTTT.

The chain recombines TRBV4-3 with TRBJ2-6, with TRBD1 identical over 8 bases. The CDR3 runs 16 residues. CDR1 is LGHNA, CDR2 YSLEER, per germline. The trim removed 5 bases at V and 5 bases at J, leaving 8 bases unmatched. In nucleotides, the CDR3 is TGCGCCAGCAGCTTGGGACAGGTTCCTAGGGCCAACGTCCTGACTTTC. Amino acid sequence: CASSLGQVPRANVLTF.

The chain carries TRBV7-9 and TRBJ1-4; 9 nucleotides agree with TRBD1. The CDR3 is made up of 15 amino acids. CDR1 and CDR2 from the germline V gene are SEHNR and FQNEAQ (reference sequence). Trimming cost V 1 base and J 8 bases; bases outside gene matches: 5. The CDR3 sequence: CASSLGDREYEKLFF. CDR3 in DNA: TGTGCCAGCAGCTTAGGGGACAGGGAGTACGAAAAACTGTTTTTT.

The chain joins TRBV27 to TRBJ2-2; D unclear. Trimming stripped 5 bases from V and 7 bases from J, with 8 bases between. Germline values: CDR1 MNHEY, CDR2 SMNVEV (reference sequence). The CDR3 spans 12 residues. CDR3 sequence (DNA): TGTGCCAGCAGTCCCCCCATCGGGGAGCTGTTTTTT. This encodes CASSPPIGELFF.

The chain combines TRBV29-1 with TRBJ1-2; D might be TRBD1 (5 bases). This CDR3 spans 13 amino acids. Germline V lookup: CDR1 SQVTM, CDR2 ANQGSEA. V was trimmed by 4 bases and J by 7 bases, leaving 16 bases between them. CDR3 sequence reads: CSVAVDPGLGYTF. In nucleotides, the CDR3 is TGCAGCGTTGCGGTGGACCCAGGGCTTGGCTACACCTTC.

This chain joins TRBV19 and TRBJ1-4, with D unresolved. The CDR3 contains 13 residues. Germline lookup yields CDR1 LNHDA and CDR2 SQIVND (reference sequence). V was cut by 1 base and J by 6 bases, with 6 bases left in between. In nucleotides, the CDR3 is TGTGCCAGTAGTATAGCCAGTTATGAAAAACTGTTTTTT. This sequence encodes CASSIASYEKLFF. The full variable domain, rest sourced from reference TRBV19 and TRBJ1-4, is DGGITQSPKYLFRKEGQNVTLSCEQNLNHDAMYWYRQDPGQGLRLIYYSQIVNDFQKGDIAEGYSVSREKKESFPLTVTSAQKNPTAFYLCASSIASYEKLFFGSGTQLSVL.

The chain carries TRBV19 and TRBJ1-5, with D possibly being TRBD1 (5 bases). Between the trimmed V and J ends, which lost 6 bases and 3 bases, there was a span of 18 bases. CDR3 length equals 16 residues. The V gene's germline CDR1 is LNHDA and CDR2 SQIVND (reference sequence). In nucleotides, the CDR3 is TGTGCCAGTAGCCCCCGGGGGGGGGTCCTCAATCAGCCCCAGCATTTT. Its protein product is CASSPRGGVLNQPQHF.

The rearrangement joins TRBV19 to TRBJ2-7; D is possibly TRBD2 (6 bases). This CDR3 spans 14 amino acids. Trimming stripped 4 bases from V and 7 bases from J, with 17 bases between. Germline V gives CDR1 LNHDA, CDR2 SQIVND (reference sequence). CDR3 DNA sequence: TGTGCCAGTAGTACCGCGGGGCGTACAGGAGAGCAGTACTTC. It specifies CASSTAGRTGEQYF.

The chain employs TRBV28 and TRBJ1-2, with D uncertain. Germline values: CDR1 MDHEN, CDR2 SYDVKM. CDR3 length: 14 amino acids. V lost 4 bases, J lost 4 bases, and 13 bases lay in between. CDR3 DNA: TGTGCCAGCAGTTCAGGCCCCCTGGTCTATGGCTACACCTTC. It specifies CASSSGPLVYGYTF.